This T cell receptor beta chain comes out of a study of radiotherapy plus CTLA-4 blockade in lung cancer. Sequencing was performed with immunoSEQ multiplex PCR; in TCRdb, only in-frame clones are kept and a portion is missing. The data contain 50,000 or so clones, 76% of them singletons. The J segment lost 2 bases and the V segment lost 5 bases, leaving 3 bases of the junction unmatched. This CDR3 spans 15 amino acids. From germline, CDR1 is MNHNS and CDR2 SASEGT. Sequencing was performed on peripheral blood, taken from a patient treated with radiotherapy plus ipilimumab. The chain links TRBV6-1 to TRBJ1-4, with 9 bases identical to TRBD1. This TCR was recovered from a human donor with non-small cell lung cancer who had stable disease on radiotherapy plus ipilimumab. The CDR3 nucleotides are TGTGCCAGCAGTACAGGGGGCCGGACTAATGAAAAACTGTTTTTT. This gives the protein CASSTGGRTNEKLFF.